This TCR beta chain was recovered during a study of CD8+ T cells in alopecia areata. Whole-study findings and limits: Tissue-resident alphabeta T cells belonging to normal skin likewise get sequenced within scalp specimens. Higher clonality and more expanded CD8+ clones appeared in lesional than normal scalp.

Per germline, CDR1 MNHNY and CDR2 SVGAGI (reference sequence). There are 15 residues in the CDR3. The V end was cut by 3 bases, the J end by 2 bases, with 14 bases between. Sampling of alopecia areata patients yielded lesional scalp punch biopsies as well as peripheral blood. PBMCs yielded sorted CD4+ and CD8+ T cells. Turning to this clone: As yet, its antigen is unknown.

cDNA serving as the sequencing template came from extracted, reverse transcribed RNA. Method: immunoSEQ multiplex PCR; TCRdb's copy keeps in-frame clones and lacks some. The sample contains 65,000 to 90,000 clones, roughly 51% of which appear only once. J is TRBJ2-7 and V is TRBV6-6; D remains ambiguous. The sample consisted of NKG2D-high CD8+ T cells sorted from blood. The sequence was obtained from a human donor with alopecia areata. The CDR3 sequence is CASSYVAAGAYEQYF. In DNA, the CDR3 is TGTGCCAGCAGTTATGTGGCTGCAGGAGCCTACGAGCAGTACTTC.